This T cell receptor beta chain appears in the sequencing data of a study of CD8+ T cells in alopecia areata. Sequencing templates came from extracted RNA that was reverse transcribed into cDNA. Only in-frame clones appear in the TCRdb table, and some are missing; sequencing was by immunoSEQ multiplex PCR. This sample has 150,000 to 160,000 clones, with around 50% found just once. Details on this clone: Its antigen remains unidentified.

Specimens obtained from alopecia areata patients comprised lesional scalp punch biopsies and peripheral blood. The CDR3 loop spans 12 amino acids. Germline V gene lookup returns CDR1 LNHDA and CDR2 SQIVND (reference sequence). Deletions cut 6 bases from V and 3 bases from J, with 8 bases between. Study conclusions and caveats: The study found TCR sharing across patients less clear than in mice, possibly for HLA reasons.

Sequenced material: CD8+ T cells sorted from blood, taken at week 0. This TCR came from a human donor with alopecia areata. The V call is TRBV19, the J call TRBJ1-1; D gene ambiguous. Written as DNA, the CDR3 is TGTGCCAGTAGCTCTAAGTACACTGAAGCTTTCTTT. It encodes CASSSKYTEAFF.